This T cell receptor beta chain was documented in a study of CD8 T cells in Susac syndrome. Trimming removed 6 bases at V and 3 bases at J, with 15 bases between. Germline V gene data show CDR1 as DFQATT and CDR2 as SNEGSKA (reference sequence). The CDR3 sequence is 13 residues long. After extraction with the RNeasy kit, about 0.45 to 1 ug of the RNA was reverse transcribed using random hexamers. TCRdb recomputed calls from the immunoSEQ multiplex PCR reads with MiXCR, one row per CDR3 protein. The sample shows about 50,000 distinct CDR3 sequences, 93% of them seen only once. The rearrangement links TRBV20-1 to TRBJ2-7, with D hard to call. The receptor comes from a human donor with multiple sclerosis. Sequenced: CD8+ T cells from PBMCs. The CDR3 sequence is CSATVDDFYEQYF. CDR3 nucleotide sequence: TGCAGTGCGACTGTTGACGACTTCTACGAGCAGTACTTC.